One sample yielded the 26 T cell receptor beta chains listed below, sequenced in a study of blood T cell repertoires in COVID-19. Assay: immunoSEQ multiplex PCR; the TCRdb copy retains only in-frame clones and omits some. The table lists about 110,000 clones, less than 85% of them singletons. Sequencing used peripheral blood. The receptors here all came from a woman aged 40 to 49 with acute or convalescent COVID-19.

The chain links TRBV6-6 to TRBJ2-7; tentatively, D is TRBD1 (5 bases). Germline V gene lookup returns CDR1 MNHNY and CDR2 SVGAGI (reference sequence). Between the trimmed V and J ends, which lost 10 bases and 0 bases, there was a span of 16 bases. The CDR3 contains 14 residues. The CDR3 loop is CATSQGISSYEQYF. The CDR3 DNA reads TGTGCCACCTCGCAGGGCATAAGCTCCTACGAGCAGTACTTC.

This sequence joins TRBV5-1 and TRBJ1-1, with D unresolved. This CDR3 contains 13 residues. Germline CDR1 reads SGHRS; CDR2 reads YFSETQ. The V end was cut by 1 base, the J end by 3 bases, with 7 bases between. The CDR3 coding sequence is TGCGCCAGCAGCTTGTCTTTAGACACTGAAGCTTTCTTT. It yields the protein CASSLSLDTEAFF.

The CDR3 coding sequence is TGTGCCAGCAGAAGACTAGCGGGGGGCACAGATACGCAGTATTTT. Its translation is CASRRLAGGTDTQYF. This sequence joins TRBV3-1 (or the pseudogene TRBV3-2) and TRBJ2-3; 12 bases align to TRBD2. V dropped 6 bases and J dropped 1; count of bases not matched to a gene: 2. The CDR3 covers 15 residues. Germline V gives CDR1 LGHDT, CDR2 YNNKEL (reference sequence).

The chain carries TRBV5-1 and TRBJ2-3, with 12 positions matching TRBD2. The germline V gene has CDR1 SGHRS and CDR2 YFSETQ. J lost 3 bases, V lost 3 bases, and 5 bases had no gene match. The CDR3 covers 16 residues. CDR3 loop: CASSYGLAGMTDTQYF. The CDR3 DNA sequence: TGCGCCAGCAGCTACGGACTAGCGGGGATGACAGATACGCAGTATTTT.

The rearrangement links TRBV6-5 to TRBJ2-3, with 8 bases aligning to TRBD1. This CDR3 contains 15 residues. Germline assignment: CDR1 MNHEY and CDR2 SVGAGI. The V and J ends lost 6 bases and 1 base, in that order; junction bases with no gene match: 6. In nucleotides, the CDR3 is TGTGCCAGCAGCCCGACAGGGGTCCGCACAGATACGCAGTATTTT. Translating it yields CASSPTGVRTDTQYF.

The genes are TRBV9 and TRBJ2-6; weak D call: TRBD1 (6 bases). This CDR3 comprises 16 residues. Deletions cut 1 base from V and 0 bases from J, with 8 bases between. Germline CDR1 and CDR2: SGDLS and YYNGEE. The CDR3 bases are TGTGCCAGCAGCGTATCAGGGGCCTCTGGGGCCAACGTCCTGACTTTC. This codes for CASSVSGASGANVLTF.

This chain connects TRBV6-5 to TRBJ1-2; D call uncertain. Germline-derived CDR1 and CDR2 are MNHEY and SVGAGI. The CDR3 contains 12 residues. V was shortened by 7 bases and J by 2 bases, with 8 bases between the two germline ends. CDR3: CASKYRNYGYTF. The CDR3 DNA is TGTGCCAGCAAATATCGGAACTATGGCTACACCTTC.

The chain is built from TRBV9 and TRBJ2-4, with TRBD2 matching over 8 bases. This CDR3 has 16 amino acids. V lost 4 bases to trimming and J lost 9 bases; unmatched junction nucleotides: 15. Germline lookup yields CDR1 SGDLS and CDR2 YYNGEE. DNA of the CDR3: TGTGCCAGCAGCCCTACGTCCCGGGGGGGCTTAAGCATTCAGTACTTC. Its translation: CASSPTSRGGLSIQYF.

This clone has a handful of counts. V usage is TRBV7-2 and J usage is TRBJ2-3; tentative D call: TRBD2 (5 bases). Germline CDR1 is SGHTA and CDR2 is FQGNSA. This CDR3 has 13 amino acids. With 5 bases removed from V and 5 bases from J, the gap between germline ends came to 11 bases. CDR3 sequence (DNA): TGTGCCAGCAGCCGGGGTGGTCGAGATACGCAGTATTTT. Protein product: CASSRGGRDTQYF.

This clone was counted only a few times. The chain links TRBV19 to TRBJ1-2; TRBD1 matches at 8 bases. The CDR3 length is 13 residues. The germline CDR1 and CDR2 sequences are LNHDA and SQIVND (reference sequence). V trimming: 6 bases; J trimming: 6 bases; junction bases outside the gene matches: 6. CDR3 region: CASRTQGDHGYTF. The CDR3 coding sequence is TGTGCCAGTAGGACACAGGGGGACCATGGCTACACCTTC.

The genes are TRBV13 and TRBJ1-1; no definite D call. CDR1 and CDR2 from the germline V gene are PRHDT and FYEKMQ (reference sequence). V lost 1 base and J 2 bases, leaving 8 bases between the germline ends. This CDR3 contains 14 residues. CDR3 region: CASSLAGGNTEAFF. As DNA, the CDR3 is TGTGCCAGCAGCTTAGCGGGAGGTAACACTGAAGCTTTCTTT.

CDR3 residues: CASSYLLQGTDQPQHF. As DNA, the CDR3 is TGTGCCAGCAGTTATCTCCTCCAGGGGACGGATCAGCCCCAGCATTTT. This chain joins TRBV28 and TRBJ1-5; D might be TRBD1 (6 bases). V dropped 4 bases and J dropped 5 bases, with 18 bases sitting between them. This CDR3 is 16 amino acids long. Germline CDR1 is MDHEN and CDR2 is SYDVKM. Supplemented by reference TRBV28 and TRBJ1-5, the full variable domain reads DVKVTQSSRYLVKRTGEKVFLECVQDMDHENMFWYRQDPGLGLRLIYFSYDVKMKEKGDIPEGYSVSREKKERFSLILESASTNQTSMYLCASSYLLQGTDQPQHFGDGTRLSIL.

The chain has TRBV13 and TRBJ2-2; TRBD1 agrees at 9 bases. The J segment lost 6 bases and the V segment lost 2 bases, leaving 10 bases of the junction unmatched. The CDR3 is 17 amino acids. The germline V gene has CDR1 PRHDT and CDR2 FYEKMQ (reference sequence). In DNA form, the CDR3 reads TGTGCCAGCAGCTTAAAACCGGGACAGGGATTATCCGGGGAGCTGTTTTTT. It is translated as CASSLKPGQGLSGELFF.

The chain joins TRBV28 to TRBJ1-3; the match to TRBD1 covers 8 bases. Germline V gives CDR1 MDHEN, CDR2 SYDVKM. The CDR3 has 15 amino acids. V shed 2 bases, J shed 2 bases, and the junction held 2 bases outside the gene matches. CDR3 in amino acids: CASSLGRGPGNTIYF. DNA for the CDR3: TGTGCCAGCAGTTTAGGCAGGGGGCCTGGAAACACCATATATTTT.

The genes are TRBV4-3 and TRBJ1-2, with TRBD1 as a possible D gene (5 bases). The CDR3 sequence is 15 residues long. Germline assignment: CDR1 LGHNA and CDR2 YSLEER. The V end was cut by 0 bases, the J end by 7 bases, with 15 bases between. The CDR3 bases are TGCGCCAGCAGCCAAGATCACGGCAGGGTCGCTGGCTACACCTTC. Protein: CASSQDHGRVAGYTF.

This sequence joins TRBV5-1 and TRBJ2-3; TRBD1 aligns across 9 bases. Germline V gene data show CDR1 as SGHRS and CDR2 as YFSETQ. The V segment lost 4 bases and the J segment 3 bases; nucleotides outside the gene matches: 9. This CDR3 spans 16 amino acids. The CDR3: CASSQQGAKETDTQYF. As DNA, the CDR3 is TGCGCCAGCAGCCAACAGGGGGCGAAGGAGACAGATACGCAGTATTTT.

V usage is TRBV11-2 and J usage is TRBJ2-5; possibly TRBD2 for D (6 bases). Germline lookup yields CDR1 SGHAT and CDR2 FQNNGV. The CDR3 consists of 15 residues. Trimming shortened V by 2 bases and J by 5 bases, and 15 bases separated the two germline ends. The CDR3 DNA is TGTGCCAGCAGCTTAATAGGCTCAGGAGGGGAGACCCAGTACTTC. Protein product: CASSLIGSGGETQYF.

CDR3 protein: CASSAGTGRPYEQYF. The CDR3 DNA follows: TGTGCCAGCAGTGCCGGGACAGGGAGGCCCTACGAGCAGTACTTC. This chain links TRBV25-1 with TRBJ2-7, with 9 positions matching TRBD1. Per germline, CDR1 MGHDK and CDR2 SYGVNS. This CDR3 has 15 residues. J gave up 2 bases and V 4 bases, and 6 bases lay outside the gene matches.

The CDR3: CASSLGFGGGRRTEAFF. CDR3 sequence (DNA): TGTGCCAGCAGCTTAGGGTTTGGGGGCGGGCGCCGGACTGAAGCTTTCTTT. The V gene is TRBV7-9, the J gene TRBJ1-1, with D possibly matching TRBD1 (6 bases). V gave up 1 base and J gave up 5 bases, with 20 bases separating them. CDR3 size: 17 residues. CDR1 is SEHNR, CDR2 FQNEAQ, per germline (reference sequence).

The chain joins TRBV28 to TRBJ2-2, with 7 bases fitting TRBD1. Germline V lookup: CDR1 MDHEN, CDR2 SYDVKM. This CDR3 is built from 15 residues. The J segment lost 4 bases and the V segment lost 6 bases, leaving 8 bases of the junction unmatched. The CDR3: CASSLPGQPTGELFF. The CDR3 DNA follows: TGTGCCAGCAGCCTCCCGGGACAGCCCACCGGGGAGCTGTTTTTT.

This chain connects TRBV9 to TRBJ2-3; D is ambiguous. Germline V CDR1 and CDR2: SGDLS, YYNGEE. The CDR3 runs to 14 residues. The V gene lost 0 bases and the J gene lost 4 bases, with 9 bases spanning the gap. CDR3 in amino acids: CASSVEVAADTQYF. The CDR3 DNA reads TGTGCCAGCAGCGTAGAAGTTGCGGCAGATACGCAGTATTTT.

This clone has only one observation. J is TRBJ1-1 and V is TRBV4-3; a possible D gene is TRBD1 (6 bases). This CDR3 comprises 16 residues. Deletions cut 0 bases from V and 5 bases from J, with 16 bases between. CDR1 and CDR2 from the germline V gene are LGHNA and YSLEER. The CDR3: CASSQDLTGWGTEAFF. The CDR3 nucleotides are TGCGCCAGCAGCCAAGATCTTACAGGGTGGGGAACTGAAGCTTTCTTT.

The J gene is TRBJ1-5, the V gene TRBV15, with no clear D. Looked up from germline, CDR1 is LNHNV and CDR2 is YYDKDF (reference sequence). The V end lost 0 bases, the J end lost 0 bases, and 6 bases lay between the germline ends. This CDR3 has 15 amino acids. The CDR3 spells CATSRERLSNQPQHF. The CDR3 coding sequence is TGTGCCACCAGCAGAGAGCGACTTAGCAATCAGCCCCAGCATTTT.

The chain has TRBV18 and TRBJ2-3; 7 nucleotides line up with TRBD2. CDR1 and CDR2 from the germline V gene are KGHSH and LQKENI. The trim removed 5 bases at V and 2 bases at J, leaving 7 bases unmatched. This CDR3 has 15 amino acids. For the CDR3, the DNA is TGTGCCAGCTCAGAGTCGGGGGGACCCACAGATACGCAGTATTTT. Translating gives CASSESGGPTDTQYF. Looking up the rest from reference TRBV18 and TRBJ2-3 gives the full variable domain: NAGVMQNPRHLVRRRGQEARLRCSPMKGHSHVYWYRQLPEEGLKFMVYLQKENIIDESGMPKERFSAEFPKEGPSILRIQQVVRGDSAAYFCASSESGGPTDTQYFGPGTRLTVL.

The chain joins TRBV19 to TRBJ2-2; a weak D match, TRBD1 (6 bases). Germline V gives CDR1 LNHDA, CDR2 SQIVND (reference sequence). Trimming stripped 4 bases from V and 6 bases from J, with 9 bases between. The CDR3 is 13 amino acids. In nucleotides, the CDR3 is TGTGCCAGTAGTACAACAGGGTCCGGGGAGCTGTTTTTT. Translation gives CASSTTGSGELFF.

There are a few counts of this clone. This CDR3 reads CASSLVEGADEKLFF. Written as DNA, the CDR3 is TGCGCCAGCAGCTTGGTAGAGGGCGCAGATGAAAAACTGTTTTTT. J is TRBJ1-4 and V is TRBV5-1; D not certain. From germline, CDR1 is SGHRS and CDR2 YFSETQ. Trimming removed 0 bases from V and 6 bases from J, with 12 bases in between. CDR3 length: 15 amino acids.